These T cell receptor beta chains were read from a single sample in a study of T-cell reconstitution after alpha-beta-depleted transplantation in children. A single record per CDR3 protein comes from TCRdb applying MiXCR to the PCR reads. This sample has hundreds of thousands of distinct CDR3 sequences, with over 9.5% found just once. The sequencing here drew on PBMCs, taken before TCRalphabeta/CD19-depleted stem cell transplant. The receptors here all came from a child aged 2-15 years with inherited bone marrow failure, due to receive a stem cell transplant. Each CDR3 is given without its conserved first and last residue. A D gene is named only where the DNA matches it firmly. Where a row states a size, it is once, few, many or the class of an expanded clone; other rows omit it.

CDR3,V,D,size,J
ASSYFLGNTEAF,TRBV6-5,NA,many,TRBJ1-1
ASRGLRGQNTEAF,TRBV2,NA,NA,TRBJ1-1
ASSLTQGYEQF,TRBV5-1,NA,many,TRBJ2-1
ASSLETDYEQY,TRBV11-2,NA,many,TRBJ2-7
SARRQEGTGELF,TRBV20-1,NA,many,TRBJ2-2
RVTGKYTDTQY,TRBV29-1,NA,many,TRBJ2-3
ATSSFAGKGHEQY,TRBV15,NA,many,TRBJ2-7
ASSPLGLAGGPHNEQF,TRBV18,TRBD2,few,TRBJ2-1
ASMWRLGYNEQF,TRBV6-1,NA,few,TRBJ2-1
ASSPRTGRYGELF,TRBV6-1,TRBD1,NA,TRBJ2-2
AISESKPGNQPQH,TRBV10-3,NA,many,TRBJ1-5
AISESGTSSYNEQF,TRBV10-3,NA,many,TRBJ2-1
ASLGGQGGYGYT,TRBV6-5,TRBD1,few,TRBJ1-2
ASSQEMSAGVYNEQF,TRBV4-3,TRBD2,many,TRBJ2-1
SVEYGSAQETQY,TRBV29-1,NA,many,TRBJ2-5
ASSPPVRNSYEQY,TRBV7-9,NA,many,TRBJ2-7
SANRGNYGYT,TRBV29-1,TRBD1,many,TRBJ1-2
SARDWGYQGYGYT,TRBV20-1,NA,many,TRBJ1-2
SARVAGGAYNEQF,TRBV20-1,TRBD2,few,TRBJ2-1
ASSRWDRANTGELF,TRBV12-3/TRBV12-4,TRBD1,many,TRBJ2-2
ASSHPPSGRSHNEQF,TRBV4-2,TRBD2,many,TRBJ2-1
SAGTLEDSNQPQH,TRBV20-1,NA,many,TRBJ1-5
ASSIGAGSGYT,TRBV19,NA,few,TRBJ1-2
ASSLHVGTGFETQY,TRBV7-2,TRBD1,many,TRBJ2-5
ASRDLGQGNTGELF,TRBV19,TRBD1,many,TRBJ2-2
ASSLVQGLFYEQY,TRBV7-9,TRBD1,NA,TRBJ2-7
ASSLGAAPLEAF,TRBV11-2,NA,few,TRBJ1-1
ASSQRPGLSEKLF,TRBV5-6,NA,many,TRBJ1-4
SARGIQETQY,TRBV20-1,NA,many,TRBJ2-5
ASSSRTSRTDTQY,TRBV28,TRBD2,many,TRBJ2-3
AWNWGESRGHSTDTQY,TRBV30,NA,NA,TRBJ2-3
ASSLLAGEHEQY,TRBV27,TRBD2,many,TRBJ2-7
ASSEGLTSYEQY,TRBV9,TRBD2,many,TRBJ2-7
ASSFAGTASPHEQY,TRBV12-3/TRBV12-4,NA,many,TRBJ2-7
ASSALAGGPGEQF,TRBV19,TRBD2,many,TRBJ2-1
ASSLKGLAYQETQY,TRBV5-1,TRBD2,NA,TRBJ2-5
ASSIGLAGVGQETQY,TRBV19,TRBD2,NA,TRBJ2-5
ASSLVQAAVSSYNEQF,TRBV7-8,NA,NA,TRBJ2-1
ASSPPVDSSGANVLT,TRBV12-3/TRBV12-4,NA,NA,TRBJ2-6
ASSSLGTGQETQY,TRBV12-3/TRBV12-4,NA,many,TRBJ2-5
ASSLDWSETQY,TRBV12-3/TRBV12-4,NA,few,TRBJ2-5
ASSLDRDSSYGYT,TRBV5-1,TRBD1,many,TRBJ1-2